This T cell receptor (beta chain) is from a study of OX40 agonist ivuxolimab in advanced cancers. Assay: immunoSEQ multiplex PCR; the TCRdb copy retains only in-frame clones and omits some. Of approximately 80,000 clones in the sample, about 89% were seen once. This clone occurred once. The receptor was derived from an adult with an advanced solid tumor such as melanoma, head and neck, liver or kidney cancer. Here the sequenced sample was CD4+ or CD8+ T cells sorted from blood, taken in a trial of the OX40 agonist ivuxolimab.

This CDR3 is CASSSSGQSYGYTF. CDR3 DNA sequence: TGTGCCAGCAGTTCCTCGGGACAGAGCTATGGCTACACCTTC. The chain joins TRBV28 to TRBJ1-2; 7 bases line up with TRBD1. V trimming: 4 bases; J trimming: 4 bases; junction bases outside the gene matches: 6. This CDR3 contains 14 residues. The germline V gene encodes CDR1 MDHEN and CDR2 SYDVKM.